The clone carrying this T cell receptor beta chain was seen a few times. Its matching antigen is unknown. This sample is drawn from a study of CD8 T cells in ankylosing spondylitis. Broader study findings: Clones linked with disease were CD8+ and fairly uncommon in the peripheral blood. In ankylosing spondylitis blood, a motif of about eight highly homologous TCR beta variants appeared characteristic. In ankylosing spondylitis patients, matched synovial fluid reportedly showed significant enrichment of disease-linked clones.

Quantitative 5'-RACE with molecular barcodes generated TCR beta libraries. TCRdb fed the 5' RACE reads into MiXCR, producing one record per CDR3 protein. Found here are around 250,000 distinct CDR3 sequences, about 30% of them singletons; the top ten hold around 4%. V was clipped by 6 bases and J by 8 bases; unmatched bases: 3. The CDR3 contains 13 residues. The V gene's germline CDR1 is LNHNV and CDR2 YYDKDF (reference sequence). This chain connects TRBV15 to TRBJ1-6; 8 nucleotides align to TRBD1. The specimen was blood, either unsorted or a sorted T cell fraction (not recorded which). The clonotype was recovered from a male donor with ankylosing spondylitis or in good health (not recorded which). DNA of the CDR3: TGTGCCACCAGGGGACAGGACCATTCACCCCTCCACTTT. It yields the protein CATRGQDHSPLHF. Using reference TRBV15 and TRBJ1-6 for the parts outside the CDR3, the full variable domain is DAMVIQNPRYQVTQFGKPVTLSCSQTLNHNVMYWYQQKSSQAPKLLFHYYDKDFNNEADTPDNFQSRRPNTSFCFLDIRSPGLGDTAMYLCATRGQDHSPLHFGNGTRLTVT.